Presented here are 28 T cell receptor beta chains from one specimen sequenced in a study of molecular identifiers for immune sequencing clone quantification. TCRdb fed the PCR reads into MiXCR, producing one record per CDR3 protein. The sample lists about 500,000 distinct CDR3 sequences, over 20% seen once, with about 0.8% in the top ten. The sample was naive CD8+ T cells from blood, with Jurkat cell RNA spiked in. As to subset: FACS-sorted CD8+CD4-CCR7+CD45RA+ naive T cells. All receptors derive from a human donor in good health. Some libraries in this study had Jurkat cell RNA spiked in.

The sample holds a few counts of this clonotype. The chain joins TRBV11-2 to TRBJ2-7, with a tentative D call TRBD2 (5 bases). The V and J ends lost 2 bases and 3 bases respectively, with 14 bases between them. Looked up from germline, CDR1 is SGHAT and CDR2 is FQNNGV. CDR3 length equals 15 residues. The CDR3 loop is CASSLSEGYLYEQYF. Written as DNA, the CDR3 is TGTGCCAGCAGCTTAAGTGAGGGATATCTCTACGAGCAGTACTTC.

This clonotype has a handful of counts. The rearrangement uses TRBV5-6 and TRBJ2-7, with D perhaps TRBD1 or TRBD2 (6 bases each). Germline lookup yields CDR1 SGHDT and CDR2 YYEEEE. V was pared by 5 bases and J by 1 base, with 19 bases between. CDR3 size: 16 residues. CDR3 protein: CASSMMFGGGSYEQYF. CDR3 sequence (DNA): TGTGCCAGCAGTATGATGTTTGGAGGGGGTTCCTACGAGCAGTACTTC.

This clonotype was counted at least ten times. The chain couples TRBV3-1 to TRBJ1-5; the D gene is possibly TRBD1 (5 bases). Germline CDR1 reads LGHDT; CDR2 reads YNNKEL (reference sequence). V lost 3 bases, J lost 3 bases, and 15 bases lay in between. The length of the CDR3 is 16 residues. CDR3 nucleotide sequence: TGTGCCAGCAGCCACAGCGAGGGGCCGGACAATCAGCCCCAGCATTTT. Translating gives CASSHSEGPDNQPQHF.

The V and J genes are TRBV27 and TRBJ1-6, with 9 nucleotides matching TRBD1. The CDR3 is 16 residues long. Germline CDR1 reads MNHEY; CDR2 reads SMNVEV (reference sequence). With 6 bases clipped from V and 0 bases from J, the junction kept 3 bases outside the gene matches. CDR3 region: CASRGQGHSYNSPLHF. DNA for the CDR3: TGTGCCAGCAGGGGACAGGGCCACTCCTATAATTCACCCCTCCACTTT.

This clonotype was found many times. The rearrangement joins TRBV6-2 or TRBV6-3 to TRBJ2-2, with D perhaps matching TRBD1 (6 bases). Trimming removed 8 bases at V and 5 bases at J, with 12 bases between. The CDR3 is 13 residues long. Germline CDR1 and CDR2: MNHEY and SVGEGT. The CDR3 loop reads CASYREWTGELFF. The CDR3 DNA sequence: TGTGCCAGCTACAGGGAATGGACCGGGGAGCTGTTTTTT.

This clonotype was counted a few times. The chain has TRBV19 and TRBJ2-3, with 13 bases fitting TRBD2. Trimming cost V 5 bases and J 2 bases; bases outside gene matches: 16. The CDR3 has 20 residues. The germline V gene encodes CDR1 LNHDA and CDR2 SQIVND (reference sequence). The CDR3 protein is CASSGDSGTSGNTHTDTQYF. DNA for the CDR3: TGTGCCAGTAGTGGGGATTCCGGGACTAGCGGGAATACACACACAGATACGCAGTATTTT.

This clonotype came up many times. The chain carries TRBV4-3 and TRBJ2-7; no reliable D call. In germline, CDR1 is LGHNA, CDR2 YSLEER. V dropped 0 bases and J dropped 2 bases, with 11 bases sitting between them. This CDR3 is built from 15 residues. For the CDR3, the DNA is TGCGCCAGCAGCCAAGATGTTTTCCTCCCCTACGAGCAGTACTTC. Residues: CASSQDVFLPYEQYF.

About this clonotype: With a much larger clone just one base away, this may be a read error. This sequence joins TRBV30 and TRBJ2-7; the D gene is possibly TRBD1 (6 bases). This CDR3 has 15 residues. Germline assignment: CDR1 GTSNPN and CDR2 SVGIG (reference sequence). The CDR3 region is CARSTRQVRSYEQYF. DNA of the CDR3: TGTGCCCGGAGTACACGACAGGTTCGCTCCTACGAGCAGTACTTC.

This sequence joins TRBV27 and TRBJ2-3; 12 bases agree with TRBD2. The CDR3 loop spans 17 amino acids. CDR1 and CDR2 from the germline V gene are MNHEY and SMNVEV (reference sequence). Losses at the gene ends were 8 bases for V and 4 bases for J; bases not matched to a gene: 13. The DNA of the CDR3 is TGTGCCAGCTCTGGCCTAGCGGGAGGGGGGCTGGCAGATACGCAGTATTTT. It codes for CASSGLAGGGLADTQYF.

This clonotype was detected many times. The CDR3: CASSPMAYEAFF. The CDR3 DNA sequence: TGTGCCAGCAGCCCTATGGCCTATGAAGCTTTCTTT. This sequence joins TRBV6-6 and TRBJ1-1; D not resolved. Germline loops: CDR1 MNHNY, CDR2 SVGAGI (reference sequence). The CDR3 is 12 residues long. Trimming left V 6 bases short and J 7 bases short, with 12 bases between.

This clonotype occurred many times. V gene TRBV13 combines with J gene TRBJ2-5; a possible D gene is TRBD2 (5 bases). The length of the CDR3 is 14 residues. Germline values: CDR1 PRHDT, CDR2 FYEKMQ (reference sequence). Deletions cut 5 bases from V and 5 bases from J, with 15 bases between. The DNA of the CDR3 is TGTGCCAGCAGCATCGGACTGCTGACGGAGACCCAGTACTTC. Translating gives CASSIGLLTETQYF. The full variable domain, in which reference TRBV13 and TRBJ2-5 provide the parts outside the CDR3, is AAGVIQSPRHLIKEKRETATLKCYPIPRHDTVYWYQQGPGQDPQFLISFYEKMQSDKGSIPDRFSAQQFSDYHSELNMSSLELGDSALYFCASSIGLLTETQYFGPGTRLLVL.

This clonotype was counted ten times or more. This sequence joins TRBV7-9 and TRBJ1-5, with 8 bases lining up with TRBD1. The CDR3 is made up of 14 amino acids. The ends lost 7 bases at V and 4 bases at J; junction bases unmatched: 6. CDR1 is SEHNR and CDR2 is FQNEAQ in the germline V gene (reference sequence). The CDR3 DNA sequence: TGTGCCAGCACTTCAGGGGGCCCAAATCAGCCCCAGCATTTT. As protein: CASTSGGPNQPQHF.

Turning to this clonotype: The final CDR3 position lacks the conserved phenylalanine or tryptophan, pointing to a likely read error. The chain couples TRBV5-1 to TRBJ2-7; 8 bases match TRBD1. The CDR3 consists of 13 residues. V lost 6 bases to trimming and J lost 4 bases; unmatched junction nucleotides: 6. Looked up from germline, CDR1 is SGHRS and CDR2 is YFSETQ. CDR3 nucleotides: TGCGCCAGCAACCCCGGACAGGGTTACGAGCAGTACCTC. Translated, it gives CASNPGQGYEQYL.

Remarks on this clonotype: An end of the junction differs from the germline gene, which may be a read error. The chain employs TRBV7-9 and TRBJ2-5, with D possibly matching TRBD1 (6 bases). The length of the CDR3 is 18 residues. The V gene's germline CDR1 is SEHNR and CDR2 FQNEAQ (reference sequence). Here the CDR3 DNA reads TGTGCCAGCAGCTTACCATCAGGGGCCTCAACCTCGCACGAGACCCAGTGCTTC. This translates into CASSLPSGASTSHETQCF.

At least ten counts were recorded for this clonotype. This chain connects TRBV7-2 to TRBJ1-3; D not resolved. The CDR3 runs 13 residues. The germline CDR1 and CDR2 sequences are SGHTA and FQGNSA. V shed 3 bases and J shed 6 bases, with 9 bases lying between them. The CDR3 coding sequence is TGTGCCAGCAGCTTTGGTGGTCAAAACACCATATATTTT. It yields the protein CASSFGGQNTIYF.

This clonotype was found once. A much larger clone lies a single base off, so this may be a read error. The final CDR3 position lacks the conserved phenylalanine or tryptophan, pointing to a likely read error. The rearrangement uses TRBV20-1 and TRBJ2-7; D is perhaps TRBD1 (6 bases). CDR1 is DFQATT and CDR2 is SNEGSKA in the germline V gene (reference sequence). This CDR3 is built from 14 residues. Trimming shortened V by 5 bases and J by 0 bases, and 14 bases separated the two germline ends. This CDR3 is CSAPQGRRSYEQYS. CDR3 bases: TGCAGTGCTCCTCAGGGGCGACGCTCCTACGAGCAGTACTCC.

The chain recombines TRBV19 with TRBJ1-1, with no clear D. Germline V CDR1 and CDR2: LNHDA, SQIVND (reference sequence). V was shortened by 6 bases and J by 2 bases, with 10 bases between the two germline ends. The CDR3 has 13 amino acids. The CDR3 loop reads CASSPSKNTEAFF. The CDR3 bases are TGTGCCAGTAGCCCGTCGAAAAACACTGAAGCTTTCTTT. Full variable domain (missing parts from reference TRBV19 and TRBJ1-1): DGGITQSPKYLFRKEGQNVTLSCEQNLNHDAMYWYRQDPGQGLRLIYYSQIVNDFQKGDIAEGYSVSREKKESFPLTVTSAQKNPTAFYLCASSPSKNTEAFFGQGTRLTVV.

This clonotype was detected a few times. CDR3 region: CASSYAGFSPGELFF. As DNA, the CDR3 is TGTGCCAGCAGTTACGCCGGTTTTTCGCCCGGGGAGCTGTTTTTT. The chain recombines TRBV6-2 or TRBV6-3 with TRBJ2-2; D remains unclear. Germline V CDR1 and CDR2: MNHEY, SVGEGT. Trimming removed 2 bases at V and 6 bases at J, with 13 bases between. The CDR3 sequence is 15 residues long.

The rearrangement joins TRBV19 to TRBJ1-1; D call uncertain. Germline loops: CDR1 LNHDA, CDR2 SQIVND (reference sequence). CDR3 length equals 12 residues. V was pared by 8 bases and J by 7 bases, with 14 bases between. For the CDR3, the DNA is TGTGCCAGTGGGATGTGGGGAAATGAAGCTTTCTTT. This gives the protein CASGMWGNEAFF.

In the case of this clonotype: A much larger clone is a single base away; this may be a read error. The genes are TRBV11-2 and TRBJ2-5; the D is unclear. Germline loops: CDR1 SGHAT, CDR2 FQNNGV. The length of the CDR3 is 11 residues. The ends were cut back, 5 bases at V and 5 bases at J, with 6 bases in the middle. The CDR3 DNA reads TGTGCCAGCAGCGTAATCGAGACCCAGTACTTC. Its protein product is CASSVIETQYF. Full variable domain (rest looked up from reference TRBV11-2 and TRBJ2-5): EAGVAQSPRYKIIEKRQSVAFWCNPISGHATLYWYQQILGQGPKLLIQFQNNGVVDDSQLPKDRFSAERLKGVDSTLKIQPAKLEDSAVYLCASSVIETQYFGPGTRLLVL.

This chain joins TRBV2 and TRBJ2-1; D call uncertain. The CDR3 covers 10 residues. V lost 8 bases to trimming and J lost 5 bases, with 4 bases between them. Per germline, CDR1 SNHLY and CDR2 FYNNEI. CDR3 DNA: TGTGCCAGCGGACACAATGAGCAGTTCTTC. Amino acid sequence: CASGHNEQFF.

This clonotype was seen only a few times. The rearrangement links TRBV9 to TRBJ2-6; the match to TRBD1 covers 8 bases. The CDR3 runs to 16 residues. Germline V gene lookup returns CDR1 SGDLS and CDR2 YYNGEE. V lost 3 bases, J lost 2 bases, and 4 bases stayed unmatched. This chain's CDR3 is CASSAHRGTGANVLTF. The DNA of the CDR3 is TGTGCCAGCAGCGCCCACAGGGGGACTGGGGCCAACGTCCTGACTTTC.

The chain couples TRBV2 to TRBJ2-3, with 7 bases identical to TRBD1. The germline gives CDR1 SNHLY, CDR2 FYNNEI. V lost 6 bases, J lost 0 bases, and 3 bases stayed unmatched. This CDR3 spans 14 amino acids. The CDR3 region is CASRTGPSTDTQYF. The CDR3 DNA reads TGTGCCAGCAGGACAGGGCCGAGCACAGATACGCAGTATTTT.

In this sample, this clonotype turned up a few times. The chain employs TRBV7-8 and TRBJ1-5; 7 bases agree with TRBD1. V lost 5 bases to trimming and J lost 6 bases; unmatched junction nucleotides: 13. In germline, CDR1 is SGHVS, CDR2 FQNEAQ. This CDR3 is built from 16 residues. This CDR3 reads CASSHHRGRDLQPQHF. In nucleotides, the CDR3 is TGTGCCAGCAGCCACCACAGGGGACGGGACCTTCAGCCCCAGCATTTT.

There are a few counts of this clonotype. The chain links TRBV27 to TRBJ2-7; no reliable D call. V lost 0 bases to trimming and J lost 2 bases, with 8 bases between them. Germline CDR1 is MNHEY and CDR2 is SMNVEV (reference sequence). The CDR3 extends over 14 amino acids. The CDR3 sequence: CASSLSTSPYEQYF. CDR3 in DNA: TGTGCCAGCAGTTTATCGACCAGTCCCTACGAGCAGTACTTC.

This clonotype was detected ten times or more. This sequence joins TRBV4-3 and TRBJ2-7; either TRBD1 or TRBD2 may fit D (5 bases each). Germline V gives CDR1 LGHNA, CDR2 YSLEER. Trimming took 0 bases from V and 4 from J, leaving 7 bases between them. The CDR3 spans 13 residues. CDR3 loop: CASSQDWGYEQYF. Written as DNA, the CDR3 is TGCGCCAGCAGCCAAGATTGGGGGTACGAGCAGTACTTC.

This clonotype was seen a handful of times. The genes are TRBV20-1 and TRBJ2-5; a possible D gene is TRBD1 (6 bases). V lost 7 bases and J 2 bases, leaving 20 bases between the germline ends. CDR1 DFQATT and CDR2 SNEGSKA come from the germline V gene (reference sequence). This CDR3 has 15 amino acids. This chain's CDR3 is CSGRGPYDMQETQYF. In nucleotides, the CDR3 is TGCAGTGGCAGGGGCCCCTACGACATGCAAGAGACCCAGTACTTC.

About this clonotype: Possible read error: a much larger clone is one base away. The chain has TRBV12-3 or TRBV12-4 and TRBJ1-1, with TRBD1 as a possible D gene (6 bases). The CDR3 spans 16 residues. Deletions cut 5 bases from V and 1 base from J, with 17 bases between. CDR3 nucleotide sequence: TGTGCCAGCAGTAATTCCGCTGGACAGCGGAACACTGAAGCTTTCTTT. This translates into CASSNSAGQRNTEAFF.